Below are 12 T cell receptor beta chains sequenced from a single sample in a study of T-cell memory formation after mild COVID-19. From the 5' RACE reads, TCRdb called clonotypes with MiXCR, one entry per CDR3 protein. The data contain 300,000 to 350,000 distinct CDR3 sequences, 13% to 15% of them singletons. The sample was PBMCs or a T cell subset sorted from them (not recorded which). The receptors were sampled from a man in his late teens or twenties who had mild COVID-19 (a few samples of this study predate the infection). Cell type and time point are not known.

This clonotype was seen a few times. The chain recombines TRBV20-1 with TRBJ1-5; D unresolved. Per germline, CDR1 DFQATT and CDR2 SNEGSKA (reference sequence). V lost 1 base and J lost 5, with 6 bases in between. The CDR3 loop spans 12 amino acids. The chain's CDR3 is CSARVGDQPQHF. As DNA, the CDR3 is TGCAGTGCTAGAGTGGGCGATCAGCCCCAGCATTTT.

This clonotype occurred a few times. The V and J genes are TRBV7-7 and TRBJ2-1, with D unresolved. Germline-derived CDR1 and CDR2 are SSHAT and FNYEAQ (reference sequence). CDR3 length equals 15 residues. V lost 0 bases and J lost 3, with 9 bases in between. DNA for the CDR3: TGTGCCAGCAGCTTAGCGCAAGGCAGCTACAATGAGCAGTTCTTC. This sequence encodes CASSLAQGSYNEQFF.

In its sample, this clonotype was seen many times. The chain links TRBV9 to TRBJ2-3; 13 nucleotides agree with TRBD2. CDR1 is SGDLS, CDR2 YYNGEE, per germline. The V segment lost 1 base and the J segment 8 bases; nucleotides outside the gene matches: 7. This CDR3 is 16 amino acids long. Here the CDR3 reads CASSVRTGTSGATQYF. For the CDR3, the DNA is TGTGCCAGCAGCGTACGGACGGGGACTAGCGGGGCTACGCAGTATTTT.

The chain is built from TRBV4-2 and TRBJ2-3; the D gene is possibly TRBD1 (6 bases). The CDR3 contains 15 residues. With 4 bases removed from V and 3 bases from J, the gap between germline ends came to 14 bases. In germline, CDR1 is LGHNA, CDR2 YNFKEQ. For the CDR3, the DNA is TGTGCCAGCAGCCTTACTTGGGGGCGAACAGATACGCAGTATTTT. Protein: CASSLTWGRTDTQYF.

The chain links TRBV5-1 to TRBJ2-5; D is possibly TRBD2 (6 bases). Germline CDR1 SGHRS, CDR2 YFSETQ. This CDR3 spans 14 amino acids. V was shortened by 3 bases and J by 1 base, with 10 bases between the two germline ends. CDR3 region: CASSWGLIQETQYF. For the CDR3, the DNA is TGCGCCAGCAGCTGGGGACTGATCCAAGAGACCCAGTACTTC.

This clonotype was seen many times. The CDR3 spells CASSPTGTLHF. The CDR3 DNA follows: TGTGCCAGCAGTCCAACAGGTACCCTCCACTTT. The chain is built from TRBV6-6 and TRBJ1-6; TRBD1 is a possible D gene (5 bases). The CDR3 extends over 11 amino acids. Germline V gene data show CDR1 as MNHNY and CDR2 as SVGAGI (reference sequence). The V end was cut by 5 bases, the J end by 14 bases, with 10 bases between.

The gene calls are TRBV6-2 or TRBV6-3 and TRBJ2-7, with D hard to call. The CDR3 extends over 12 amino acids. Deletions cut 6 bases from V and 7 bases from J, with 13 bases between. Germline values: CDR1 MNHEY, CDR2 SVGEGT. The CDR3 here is CASRGWREEQYF. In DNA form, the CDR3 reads TGTGCCAGCAGGGGGTGGAGAGAGGAGCAGTACTTC.

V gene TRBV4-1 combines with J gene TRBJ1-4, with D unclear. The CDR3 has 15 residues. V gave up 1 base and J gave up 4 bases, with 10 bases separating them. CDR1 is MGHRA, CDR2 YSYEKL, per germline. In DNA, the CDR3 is TGCGCCAGCAGCCAAGGCACTGGAGATAATGAAAAACTGTTTTTT. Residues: CASSQGTGDNEKLFF.

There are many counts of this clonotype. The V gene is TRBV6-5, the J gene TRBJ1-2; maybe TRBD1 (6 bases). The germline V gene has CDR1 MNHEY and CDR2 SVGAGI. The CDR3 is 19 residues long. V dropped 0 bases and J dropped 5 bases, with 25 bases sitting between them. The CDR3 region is CASSYSSSGSGGASYGYTF. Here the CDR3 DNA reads TGTGCCAGCAGTTACTCGTCCTCCGGGAGCGGGGGCGCGAGTTATGGCTACACCTTC.

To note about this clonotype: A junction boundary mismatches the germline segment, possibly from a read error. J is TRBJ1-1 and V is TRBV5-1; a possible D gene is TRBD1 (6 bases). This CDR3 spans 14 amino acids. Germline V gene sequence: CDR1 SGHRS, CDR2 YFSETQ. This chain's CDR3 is CASRIRGTNTEVFF. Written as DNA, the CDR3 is TGCGCCAGCAGAATAAGGGGGACTAACACTGAAGTTTTCTTT.

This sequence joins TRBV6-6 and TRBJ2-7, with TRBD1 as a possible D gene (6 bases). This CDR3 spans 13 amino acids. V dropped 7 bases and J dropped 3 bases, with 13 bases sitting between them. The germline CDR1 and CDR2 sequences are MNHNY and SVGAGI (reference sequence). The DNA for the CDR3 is TGTGCCAGCAAGCCGACAGGATACTACGAGCAGTACTTC. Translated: CASKPTGYYEQYF.

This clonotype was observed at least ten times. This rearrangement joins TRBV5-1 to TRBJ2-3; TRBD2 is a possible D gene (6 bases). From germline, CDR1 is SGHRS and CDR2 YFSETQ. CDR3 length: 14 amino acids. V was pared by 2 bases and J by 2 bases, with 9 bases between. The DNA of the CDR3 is TGCGCCAGCAGCTTTGCGGGGCTCACAGATACGCAGTATTTT. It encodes CASSFAGLTDTQYF.